The clone carrying this T cell receptor beta chain has a handful of counts. Antigen: not known. This sample is drawn from a study of response to subunit inactivated influenza vaccine. TCRdb re-called the RT-PCR reads with MiXCR, one entry per CDR3 protein. The table lists roughly 700,000 distinct CDR3 sequences, around 14% of them singletons. Study outcomes and limitations: Few new T cells, the authors suggested, are recruited by each seasonal influenza vaccination.

Per germline, CDR1 SNHLY and CDR2 FYNNEI. The CDR3 is 18 residues long. V dropped 1 base and J dropped 2 bases, with 21 bases sitting between them. The material sequenced was PBMCs from blood, taken around 14 days before vaccination. This clonotype was obtained from a man aged 45-65 years who received an inactivated influenza vaccine. This chain uses TRBV2 with TRBJ2-7, with D possibly being TRBD2 (6 bases). This CDR3 reads CASSEDYNRRDYTYEQYF. CDR3 bases: TGTGCCAGCAGTGAAGACTATAATCGGAGGGATTACACCTACGAGCAGTACTTC.